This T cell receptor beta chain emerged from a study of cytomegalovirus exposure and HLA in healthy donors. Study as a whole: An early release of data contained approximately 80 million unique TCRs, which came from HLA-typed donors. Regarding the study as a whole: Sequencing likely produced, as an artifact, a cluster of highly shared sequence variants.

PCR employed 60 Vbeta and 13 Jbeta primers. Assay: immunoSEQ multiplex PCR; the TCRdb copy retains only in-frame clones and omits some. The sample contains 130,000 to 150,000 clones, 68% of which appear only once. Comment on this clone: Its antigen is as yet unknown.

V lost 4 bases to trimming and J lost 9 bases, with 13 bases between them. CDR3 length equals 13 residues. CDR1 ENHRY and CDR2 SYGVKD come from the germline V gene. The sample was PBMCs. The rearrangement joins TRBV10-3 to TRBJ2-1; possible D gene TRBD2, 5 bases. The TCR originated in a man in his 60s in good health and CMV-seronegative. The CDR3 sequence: CAISVERWGEQFF. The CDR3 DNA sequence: TGTGCCATCAGTGTAGAGCGGTGGGGTGAGCAGTTCTTC.